Listed below are T cell receptor beta chains from one sample, sequenced in a study of blood T cells in healthy people across ages. TCRdb independently ran MiXCR on the 5' RACE reads; one entry per CDR3 protein. The repertoire has roughly 2 million distinct CDR3 sequences, less than 50% of them found once; the top ten carry 2.1%. Sequenced sample: blood. These receptors were taken from a woman between 35 and 50 years old in good health. CDR3s include the opening cysteine and the closing phenylalanine or tryptophan. A D gene is named only where the DNA matches it firmly. The size entry is marked missing in some rows and otherwise reads once, few, many or a size class.

>TRBJ2-7|TRBV27|NA|TRBD1
CASTSPRDRLEQYF
TGTGCCAGCACTTCACCCAGGGACAGGCTCGAGCAGTACTTC
>TRBJ2-7|TRBV20-1|NA|TRBD2
CSARHSGRSYEQYF
TGCAGTGCTAGGCATAGCGGGCGTTCCTACGAGCAGTACTTC
>TRBJ2-5|TRBV18|NA|TRBD2
CASLGLAGGQNEQYF
TGTGCCAGCCTGGGACTAGCGGGGGGGCAGAATGAGCAGTACTTC
>TRBJ1-1|TRBV6-5|NA|TRBD1
CASVKGANTEAFF
TGTGCCAGCGTCAAGGGGGCGAACACTGAAGCTTTCTTT
>TRBJ2-1|TRBV27|NA|TRBD1
CASSFRDRGFDEQFF
TGTGCCAGCAGTTTCCGGGACAGGGGGTTCGATGAGCAGTTCTTC
>TRBJ2-1|TRBV6-6|NA|TRBD2
CASSQTSGGHPEQFF
TGTGCCAGCAGCCAGACTAGCGGGGGGCATCCAGAGCAGTTCTTC
>TRBJ2-5|TRBV7-2|many|TRBD1
CASSKDRGQETQYF
TGTGCCAGCAGCAAGGACAGGGGGCAAGAGACCCAGTACTTC
>TRBJ2-7|TRBV7-9|few|NA
CASSSLAFGAYEQYF
TGTGCCAGCAGCTCCCTGGCCTTCGGGGCTTACGAGCAGTACTTC
>TRBJ2-7|TRBV6-1|NA|NA
CASSREGAGRKSYEQYF
TGTGCCAGCAGTAGAGAGGGTGCGGGGAGAAAGTCCTACGAGCAGTACTTC
>TRBJ2-1|TRBV6-2/TRBV6-3|once|NA
CASTLDTGQRSYNEQFF
TGTGCCAGCACGTTAGATACCGGACAGCGCTCCTACAATGAGCAGTTCTTC
>TRBJ2-3|TRBV6-6|NA|NA
CALSPGLLVTDTQYF
TGTGCCCTTAGTCCCGGACTACTCGTAACAGATACGCAGTATTTT
>TRBJ1-2|TRBV20-1|few|NA
CSASQARRDGYTF
TGCAGTGCTAGTCAGGCCCGCCGAGACGGCTACACCTTC
>TRBJ2-5|TRBV7-9|few|NA
CASNGDGLRETQYF
TGTGCCAGCAACGGGGACGGGTTGAGGGAGACCCAGTACTTC
>TRBJ2-3|TRBV7-2|NA|TRBD1
CASSEGTGYNTDTQYF
TGTGCCAGCAGCGAAGGGACAGGCTACAACACAGATACGCAGTATTTT
>TRBJ2-7|TRBV20-1|NA|NA
CSARPQGRVYEQYF
TGCAGTGCCCGGCCGCAGGGCCGAGTTTACGAGCAGTACTTC
>TRBJ2-3|TRBV29-1|NA|NA
CSVAQSHSVTTSTDTQYF
TGCAGCGTCGCCCAGAGTCACAGCGTAACTACTAGCACAGATACGCAGTATTTT
>TRBJ2-5|TRBV7-9|NA|NA
CASSLGGLSPQETQYF
TGTGCCAGCAGCTTAGGAGGTTTGTCACCCCAAGAGACCCAGTACTTC
>TRBJ2-3|TRBV2|NA|NA
CASSGVGGGYTDTQYF
TGTGCCAGCAGTGGAGTGGGAGGCGGTTACACAGATACGCAGTATTTT
>TRBJ2-1|TRBV6-2/TRBV6-3|few|TRBD2
CASSPFRTSGVSSYNEQFF
TGTGCCAGCAGTCCCTTCAGGACTAGCGGGGTCAGCTCCTACAATGAGCAGTTCTTC
>TRBJ2-7|TRBV6-5|NA|TRBD1
CACTPGGMTEQYF
TGTGCCTGCACTCCAGGGGGTATGACCGAGCAGTACTTC
>TRBJ2-1|TRBV6-5|once|TRBD2
CASSYGDSGGAFEQFF
TGTGCCAGCAGTTACGGCGATAGCGGGGGGGCCTTTGAGCAGTTCTTC
>TRBJ2-1|TRBV7-2|few|NA
CASSLVRGKQFF
TGTGCCAGCAGCTTAGTCCGGGGGAAACAGTTCTTC
>TRBJ2-3|TRBV12-3/TRBV12-4|NA|NA
CASRPTGGASDTQYF
TGTGCCAGCAGACCTACTGGGGGGGCCTCAGATACGCAGTATTTT
>TRBJ2-5|TRBV28|NA|TRBD2
CASRTRLAGGNLRETQYF
TGTGCCAGCAGAACCCGACTAGCGGGGGGTAATCTGCGGGAGACCCAGTACTTC
>TRBJ2-5|TRBV25-1|few|TRBD2
CASSAWGLAGKETQYF
TGTGCCAGCAGTGCATGGGGACTAGCGGGGAAGGAGACCCAGTACTTC
>TRBJ1-4|TRBV7-6|NA|TRBD1
CASSSGQGANVGTNEKLFF
TGTGCCAGCAGCTCGGGACAGGGGGCTAACGTGGGGACTAATGAAAAACTGTTTTTT
>TRBJ2-3|TRBV20-1|few|NA
CSASQGPQYF
TGCAGTGCTAGTCAGGGACCGCAGTATTTT
>TRBJ1-6|TRBV20-1|NA|NA
CSVSRNPSSPLHF
TGCAGTGTATCCCGCAACCCCAGTTCACCCCTCCACTTT
>TRBJ2-7|TRBV18|NA|TRBD2
CASSPEVAGPDEQYF
TGTGCCAGCTCACCAGAAGTAGCGGGGCCCGACGAGCAGTACTTC
>TRBJ1-5|TRBV21-1|NA|NA
CASNEDSNQPQHF
TGTGCCAGCAATGAGGACAGCAATCAGCCCCAGCATTTT
>TRBJ2-3|TRBV4-2|few|TRBD2
CASSHSSGGAGDTQYF
TGTGCCAGCAGCCACTCTAGCGGGGGGGCCGGAGATACGCAGTATTTT
>TRBJ2-3|TRBV27|NA|NA
CASSSWGAGDTQYF
TGTGCCAGCAGTTCGTGGGGGGCGGGAGATACGCAGTATTTT
>TRBJ1-2|TRBV27|NA|NA
CASSLGLRYGYTF
TGTGCCAGCAGTTTGGGGCTCCGCTATGGCTACACCTTC
>TRBJ2-5|TRBV3-1|NA|TRBD1
CASSQKESEQGPTKEQYF
TGTGCCAGCAGCCAAAAAGAGTCCGAACAGGGGCCCACGAAAGAACAGTACTTC
>TRBJ2-3|TRBV6-2/TRBV6-3|NA|TRBD2
CASSYSGTSGDTQYF
TGTGCCAGCAGTTACTCCGGGACTAGCGGGGATACGCAGTATTTT
>TRBJ2-5|TRBV7-6|few|TRBD2
CASSPLRTSGKETQYF
TGTGCCAGCAGCCCTCTTAGGACTAGCGGAAAAGAGACCCAGTACTTC
>TRBJ2-6|TRBV7-2|NA|NA
CASSLGLGASVLTF
TGTGCCAGCAGCCTCGGTTTGGGGGCCAGCGTCCTGACTTTC
>TRBJ2-1|TRBV7-3|NA|NA
CASRPGLNYNEQFF
TGTGCCAGCAGACCGGGACTGAACTACAATGAGCAGTTCTTC
>TRBJ1-2|TRBV7-2|few|NA
CASSPVTQDYGYTF
TGTGCCAGCAGCCCCGTGACCCAAGACTATGGCTACACCTTC
>TRBJ2-7|TRBV7-2|few|NA
CASSLEVGPSYEQYF
TGTGCCAGCAGCTTAGAGGTCGGGCCCTCCTACGAGCAGTACTTC
>TRBJ1-2|TRBV5-1|NA|NA
CASSFIAGDGYTF
TGCGCCAGCAGCTTCATCGCTGGGGATGGCTACACCTTC
>TRBJ1-4|TRBV4-2|NA|NA
CASSQAVSSTNEKLFF
TGTGCCAGCAGCCAGGCTGTCTCTTCAACTAATGAAAAACTGTTTTTT
>TRBJ2-7|TRBV10-3|few|NA
CAISRDTSYEQYF
TGTGCCATCAGTCGGGACACCTCCTACGAGCAGTACTTC
>TRBJ2-7|TRBV2|NA|NA
CASSGEKTYEQYF
TGTGCCAGCAGTGGAGAGAAAACCTACGAGCAGTACTTC